These T cell receptor beta chains were read from a single sample in a study of T cell responses to AZD1222 COVID-19 vaccine. Using immunoSEQ multiplex PCR, the repertoire was profiled, and TCRdb retains in-frame clones only, with some absent. This sample has approximately 120,000 clones, with around 89% found just once. The sample in question was peripheral blood, obtained on day 0 of AZD1222 vaccination. These receptors came from an adult in good health. The CDR3 runs from the conserved cysteine through the conserved F or W. The order of the fields is V gene, CDR3 length, J gene, CDR3 protein.

TRBV15	14	TRBJ1-2	CATTRGRGIYGYTF
TRBV3-1/TRBV3-2	12	TRBJ2-7	CASSQIAYEQYF
TRBV5-4	16	TRBJ2-3	CASTTGHPTRMGTQYF
TRBV3-1/TRBV3-2	16	TRBJ2-4	CASSQRGLAEENIQYF
TRBV29-1	14	TRBJ1-1	CSVVEGPRETEAFF
TRBV19	14	TRBJ2-4	CASRPGLGGNIQYF
TRBV7-2	15	TRBJ2-7	CASSSRSGISYEQYF
TRBV4-1	17	TRBJ2-1	CASSQWAPGLADNEQFF
TRBV7-2	14	TRBJ1-4	CASSLDRGAEKLFF
TRBV5-1	15	TRBJ2-7	CASSPNSGSLYEQYF
TRBV28	14	TRBJ1-2	CASSTTGANYGYTF
TRBV6-1	11	TRBJ1-2	CASSEARPSTF
TRBV13	17	TRBJ1-4	CASSQGLGLATNEKLFF
TRBV6-4	16	TRBJ2-3	CASSEGGSAGADTQYF
TRBV21-1	13	TRBJ1-1	CASSKNKNTEAFF
TRBV3-1/TRBV3-2	19	TRBJ2-6	CASSPYGARGGPGANVLTF
TRBV15	13	TRBJ1-4	CATRERAEEKLFF
TRBV10-3	13	TRBJ2-1	CAISESTWNEQFF
TRBV28	16	TRBJ2-4	CASEGGGSGAKNIQYF
TRBV5-1	18	TRBJ1-5	CASSHPFGTGVRGQPQHF
TRBV19	18	TRBJ2-7	CASSSVGVVSGSNYEQYF
TRBV7-6	15	TRBJ1-1	CASSLRGDTNTEAFF
TRBV12-3/TRBV12-4	12	TRBJ2-2	CASGIWGGELFF
TRBV5-6	15	TRBJ1-2	CASSLKRRENYGYTF
TRBV30	13	TRBJ2-7	CAWLQQQSYEQYF
TRBV6-4	15	TRBJ1-2	CASSDSPGRIYGYTF
TRBV28	15	TRBJ2-7	CASSPARGHNYEQYF
TRBV19	15	TRBJ1-2	CASKESGQAIYGYTF
TRBV9	13	TRBJ2-3	CASTAGGGDTQYF
TRBV24-1	12	TRBJ1-1	CATSDPSTEAFF
TRBV2	12	TRBJ1-1	CASSGVRVEAFF
TRBV9	17	TRBJ1-3	CASSVDLSGHLGNTIYF
TRBV30	13	TRBJ1-5	CAWSGTSNQPQHF
TRBV4-1	15	TRBJ2-7	CASSQEVGPHYEQYF
TRBV30	12	TRBJ1-5	CAWRMGNQPQHF
TRBV2	15	TRBJ1-6	CASSVSEGTNSPLHF
TRBV27	13	TRBJ1-2	CASRTGANYGYTF
TRBV29-1	13	TRBJ2-2	CSVIPGAGGELFF
TRBV7-9	17	TRBJ2-1	CASSFNIRTGPYNEQFF
TRBV2	13	TRBJ1-2	CASSESEGSGYTF
TRBV5-4	15	TRBJ2-7	CASSPPLSSSYEQYF
TRBV10-3	17	TRBJ1-3	CAISGTSGRNGRNTIYF
TRBV5-1	14	TRBJ2-7	CASSLAGGTYEQYF
TRBV11-2	14	TRBJ2-3	CASARLSSTDTQYF
TRBV6-5	15	TRBJ1-5	CASSYRLHGNQPQHF
TRBV5-4	17	TRBJ1-2	CASSLAGVGPRGYGYTF